These 2 T cell receptor beta chains were sequenced from one sample in a study of cytomegalovirus exposure and HLA in healthy donors. Use of 60 Vbeta and 13 Jbeta primers characterized the PCR. Libraries were prepared by immunoSEQ multiplex PCR; TCRdb keeps only in-frame clonotypes and omits some of them. The repertoire includes 70,000 to 100,000 clones, 65% to 85% of them detected once, and roughly 2% sits in the top ten. Material: PBMCs. Source of these receptors: a man between 18 and 29 years old in good health and CMV-seronegative.

The chain uses TRBV10-3 and TRBJ1-2; D is ambiguous. Germline CDR1 ENHRY, CDR2 SYGVKD. The CDR3 sequence is 12 residues long. The V end was cut by 4 bases, the J end by 4 bases, with 7 bases between. The CDR3 protein is CAISGGGYGYTF. The CDR3 nucleotides read TGTGCCATCAGTGGTGGAGGCTATGGCTACACCTTC.

The chain employs TRBV10-1 and TRBJ1-6; D remains ambiguous. This CDR3 has 15 amino acids. From germline, CDR1 is WNHNN and CDR2 SYGVQD (reference sequence). The V gene lost 7 bases and the J gene lost 8 bases, with 18 bases spanning the gap. Written as DNA, the CDR3 is TGCGCCAGCAAGCCCCCCTTGGGAGGATATTCACCCCTCCACTTT. It translates to CASKPPLGGYSPLHF.